The present T cell receptor (beta chain) was sequenced within a study of cytomegalovirus exposure and HLA in healthy donors. Points from the study as a whole: Listed as cytomegalovirus-associated were 170 or so TCR beta chains. Subsequent analysis revealed that first-cohort TCR clusters tended to co-occur in the 90 to 150 validation repertoires. Confirmation in vitro established that a few CMV-associated chains were specific for CMV antigens.

The donors were members of the validation cohort comprising some 120 subjects, separate from the approximately 700-subject first cohort. Sequencing was performed with immunoSEQ multiplex PCR; in TCRdb, only in-frame clones are kept and a portion is missing. The data hold under 150,000 clones, with around nine tenths observed a single time. On this clone itself: Its antigen is undetermined.

The CDR3 loop spans 16 amino acids. V was pared by 5 bases and J by 3 bases, with 9 bases of the junction left unmatched. In germline, CDR1 is SEHNR, CDR2 FQNEAQ (reference sequence). The source of this sequence is a man younger than 30 in good health and CMV-seropositive. V and J are TRBV7-9 and TRBJ2-2; 7 bases are shared with TRBD1. Material: PBMCs. Here the CDR3 DNA reads TGTGCCAGCAGCGAAGACAGGGCCGTGGACACCGGGGAGCTGTTTTTT. This encodes CASSEDRAVDTGELFF. The variable domain in full, completed from reference TRBV7-9 and TRBJ2-2, reads DTGVSQNPRHKITKRGQNVTFRCDPISEHNRLYWYRQTLGQGPEFLTYFQNEAQLEKSRLLSDRFSAERPKGSFSTLEIQRTEQGDSAMYLCASSEDRAVDTGELFFGEGSRLTVL.